One sample yielded the 12 T cell receptor beta chains listed below, sequenced in a study of T-cell memory formation after mild COVID-19. TCRdb fed the 5' RACE reads into MiXCR, producing one record per CDR3 protein. The data show around 200,000 distinct CDR3 sequences, 20% to 25% seen once. Sequenced input: PBMCs or a T cell subset sorted from them (not recorded which). The receptor source for this set is an adult woman who had mild COVID-19 (a few samples of this study predate the infection). Cell type and time point are not known.

This chain connects TRBV30 to TRBJ2-1, with 7 bases matching TRBD2. Trimming cost V 4 bases and J 3 bases; bases outside gene matches: 6. Germline-derived CDR1 and CDR2 are GTSNPN and SVGIG (reference sequence). The CDR3 loop spans 14 amino acids. The CDR3 protein is CAWKSGENYNEQFF. The DNA for the CDR3 is TGTGCCTGGAAGAGCGGGGAAAACTACAATGAGCAGTTCTTC.

This chain joins TRBV11-2 and TRBJ2-4; D not certain. CDR3 size: 13 residues. Per the germline V gene, CDR1 is SGHAT and CDR2 is FQNNGV. Trimming left V 7 bases short and J 0 bases short, with 7 bases between. The CDR3 DNA reads as TGTGCCAGCATGGGTCTAGCCAAAAACATTCAGTACTTC. Protein: CASMGLAKNIQYF.

In this sample, this clonotype turned up a few times. The chain couples TRBV6-1 to TRBJ2-5, with TRBD1 identical over 7 bases. This CDR3 has 16 amino acids. Germline V gene data show CDR1 as MNHNS and CDR2 as SASEGT. V was clipped by 3 bases and J by 2 bases; unmatched bases: 9. CDR3 in amino acids: CASSDLIRGQQETQYF. The CDR3 DNA sequence: TGTGCCAGCAGTGACCTCATCCGGGGACAGCAAGAGACCCAGTACTTC.

V and J are TRBV6-1 and TRBJ1-2; 7 positions match TRBD1. The trim removed 3 bases at V and 5 bases at J, leaving 6 bases unmatched. The CDR3 contains 14 residues. CDR1 MNHNS and CDR2 SASEGT come from the germline V gene. In DNA form, the CDR3 reads TGTGCCAGCAGTGACTGGACAGGAGGGTATGGCTACACCTTC. Translating gives CASSDWTGGYGYTF.

This clonotype appeared a few times. This chain uses TRBV7-2 with TRBJ2-1, with 7 bases that match TRBD2. Trimming took 1 base from V and 8 from J; bases not matched to a gene: 17. The germline V gene encodes CDR1 SGHTA and CDR2 FQGNSA. The CDR3 spans 18 residues. The CDR3, as DNA: TGTGCCAGCAGCTTAGGCATGACTGCGATTCCCCGGGGGGATGAGCAGTTCTTC. Its translation is CASSLGMTAIPRGDEQFF.

This sequence joins TRBV30 and TRBJ2-7, with D unclear. V lost 2 bases and J 2 bases, leaving 10 bases between the germline ends. This CDR3 is built from 13 residues. Germline V gene data show CDR1 as GTSNPN and CDR2 as SVGIG (reference sequence). The CDR3 loop is CAWSRAWAYEQYF. CDR3 nucleotide sequence: TGTGCCTGGAGTCGGGCCTGGGCCTACGAGCAGTACTTC. Full variable domain (missing parts from reference TRBV30 and TRBJ2-7): SQTIHQWPATLVQPVGSPLSLECTVEGTSNPNLYWYRQAAGRGLQLLFYSVGIGQISSEVPQNLSASRPQDRQFILSSKKLLLSDSGFYLCAWSRAWAYEQYFGPGTRLTVT.

The chain couples TRBV6-2 or TRBV6-3 to TRBJ2-1; D possibly corresponds to TRBD2 (5 bases). This CDR3 is 11 amino acids long. V dropped 6 bases and J dropped 9 bases, with 9 bases sitting between them. The germline gives CDR1 MNHEY, CDR2 SVGEGT. Here the CDR3 reads CASSPGSEQFF. The DNA for the CDR3 is TGTGCCAGCAGCCCGGGGTCTGAGCAGTTCTTC.

The V and J genes are TRBV20-1 and TRBJ2-3; D gene uncertain. V gave up 0 bases and J gave up 4 bases, with 11 bases separating them. This CDR3 comprises 14 residues. CDR1 and CDR2 (germline): DFQATT, SNEGSKA (reference sequence). The CDR3 DNA reads as TGCAGTGCTAGAGATGGAACCATTGCAGATACGCAGTATTTT. This encodes CSARDGTIADTQYF.

There are a few counts of this clonotype. The rearrangement uses TRBV6-5 and TRBJ1-4; 7 bases map to TRBD1. V shed 2 bases and J 7 bases; nucleotides not matched to a gene: 4. The germline gives CDR1 MNHEY, CDR2 SVGAGI. The length of the CDR3 is 14 residues. The DNA for the CDR3 is TGTGCCAGCAGTTACATCCCAGGGGGTGAAAAACTGTTTTTT. It is translated as CASSYIPGGEKLFF.

This clonotype was picked up a small number of times. The chain employs TRBV20-1 and TRBJ2-6; D gene ambiguous. Per the germline V gene, CDR1 is DFQATT and CDR2 is SNEGSKA (reference sequence). Trimming pared 3 bases from V and 0 bases from J, leaving 6 bases between. This CDR3 spans 14 amino acids. Here the CDR3 reads CSASGISGANVLTF. The DNA of the CDR3 is TGCAGTGCTAGTGGTATCTCTGGGGCCAACGTCCTGACTTTC.

The rearrangement joins TRBV20-1 to TRBJ2-3; 10 bases match TRBD2. Germline V CDR1 and CDR2: DFQATT, SNEGSKA (reference sequence). The CDR3 spans 19 residues. J gave up 0 bases and V 5 bases, and 17 bases lay outside the gene matches. The CDR3: CSAPLGASGGYTSTDTQYF. CDR3 sequence (DNA): TGCAGTGCTCCTTTGGGGGCTAGCGGGGGCTACACTAGCACAGATACGCAGTATTTT.

J is TRBJ2-3 and V is TRBV4-3; TRBD1 matches 7 bases. The CDR3 is 17 residues long. J gave up 1 base and V 0 bases, and 7 bases lay outside the gene matches. Per the germline V gene, CDR1 is LGHNA and CDR2 is YSLEER. This CDR3 reads CASSQEGSGQGTDTQYF. The CDR3, as DNA: TGCGCCAGCAGCCAAGAGGGCTCAGGACAGGGCACAGATACGCAGTATTTT.